This T cell receptor beta chain is from a study of T cell responses to AZD1222 COVID-19 vaccine. Overall study results and limits: Baseline serostatus was positive in only five to seven AZD1222 recipients.

The CDR3 spans 15 residues. Deletions cut 3 bases from V and 3 bases from J, with 13 bases between. Per germline, CDR1 SGHDN and CDR2 FVKESK. A note on this clone: Antigen: not known.

Profiling relied on immunoSEQ multiplex PCR, and the TCRdb table lists in-frame clones only, not all of them. The repertoire has 150,000 to 200,000 clones, approximately 90% of them found once; the top ten carry 1% to 1.5%. The source is an adult who received the AZD1222 COVID-19 vaccine. The sequencing used peripheral blood, collected 28 days after the second AZD1222 dose. V gene TRBV14 combines with J gene TRBJ2-3, with D hard to call. For the CDR3, the DNA is TGTGCCAGCAGCCATCTATTGGAGATTACAGATACGCAGTATTTT. Translation gives CASSHLLEITDTQYF.